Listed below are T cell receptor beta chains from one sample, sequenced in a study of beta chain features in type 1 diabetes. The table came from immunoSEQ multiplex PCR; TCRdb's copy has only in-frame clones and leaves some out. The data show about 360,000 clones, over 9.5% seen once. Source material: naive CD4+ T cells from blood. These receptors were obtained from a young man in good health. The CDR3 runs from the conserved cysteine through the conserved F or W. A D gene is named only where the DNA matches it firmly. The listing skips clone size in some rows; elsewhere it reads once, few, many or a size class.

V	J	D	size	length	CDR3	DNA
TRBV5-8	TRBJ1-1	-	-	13	CASSFGGGTEAFF	TGTGCCAGCAGCTTTGGGGGCGGGACTGAAGCTTTCTTT
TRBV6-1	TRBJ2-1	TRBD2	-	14	CASSLAGQNNEQFF	TGTGCCAGCAGTCTAGCGGGCCAAAACAATGAGCAGTTCTTC
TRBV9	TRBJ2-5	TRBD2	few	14	CASSEGLAGAPQYF	TGTGCCAGCAGCGAGGGACTAGCGGGAGCCCCCCAGTACTTC
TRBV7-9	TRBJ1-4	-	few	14	CASSLGSGNEKLFF	TGTGCCAGCAGCTTAGGCAGCGGGAATGAAAAACTGTTTTTT
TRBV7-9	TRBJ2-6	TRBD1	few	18	CASSVAGTGPSGANVLTF	TGTGCCAGCAGCGTAGCCGGGACAGGGCCCTCTGGGGCCAACGTCCTGACTTTC
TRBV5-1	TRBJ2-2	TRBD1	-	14	CASRGTGNTGELFF	TGCGCCAGCAGAGGGACAGGGAACACCGGGGAGCTGTTTTTT
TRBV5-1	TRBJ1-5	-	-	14	CASSIRHKDQPQHF	TGCGCCAGCAGCATACGACACAAGGATCAGCCCCAGCATTTT
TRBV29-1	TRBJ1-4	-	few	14	CSVVPTGQNEKLFF	TGCAGCGTGGTTCCGACAGGCCAAAATGAAAAACTGTTTTTT
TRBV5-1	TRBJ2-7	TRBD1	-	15	CASSFRDRARDEQYF	TGCGCCAGCAGCTTCCGGGACAGGGCTCGGGACGAGCAGTACTTC
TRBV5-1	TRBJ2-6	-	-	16	CASSFTGSSGANVLTF	TGCGCCAGCAGCTTCACAGGTAGCTCTGGGGCCAACGTCCTGACTTTC
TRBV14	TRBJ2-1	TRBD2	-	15	CASSQRLAVFNEQFF	TGTGCCAGCAGCCAAAGACTAGCGGTCTTCAATGAGCAGTTCTTC
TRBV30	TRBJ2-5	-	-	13	CAWSLGGTETQYF	TGTGCCTGGAGCCTAGGAGGGACGGAGACCCAGTACTTC
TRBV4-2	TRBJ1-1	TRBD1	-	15	CASSQLQGTNTEAFF	TGTGCCAGCAGCCAATTACAGGGGACGAACACTGAAGCTTTCTTT
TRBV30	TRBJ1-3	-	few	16	CAWSPLVGVSRNTIYF	TGTGCCTGGAGCCCCCTTGTCGGGGTTAGTAGAAACACCATATATTTT